The 11 T cell receptor beta chains reported below all come from one sample, sequenced in a study of T cells in women clearing cervical HPV infection. Sequencing was performed with immunoSEQ multiplex PCR; in TCRdb, only in-frame clones are kept and a portion is missing. The table counts under 40,000 clones; more than 3.5% lies in the top ten. Sequencing input: blood buffy coat. These receptor sequences come from a woman between 18 and 69 years old with a cervical HPV16 infection that either progressed to CIN3+ or cleared (not recorded which).

The CDR3 loop is CASSLLKEASAYNEQFF. The part of the CDR3 DNA that was read is TGTGCCAGCAGCTTATTAAAAGAGGCTAGCGCCTACAATGAG. The rearrangement links TRBV13 to TRBJ2-1, with TRBD2 as a possible D gene (6 bases). The read ends 3 residues shy of where the CDR3 ends; the end is completed using the germline J gene. From germline, CDR1 is PRHDT and CDR2 FYEKMQ (reference sequence). V was cut by 2 bases and J by 2 bases, with 16 bases left in between. The CDR3 extends over 17 amino acids. Looking up the rest from reference TRBV13 and TRBJ2-1 gives the full variable domain: AAGVIQSPRHLIKEKRETATLKCYPIPRHDTVYWYQQGPGQDPQFLISFYEKMQSDKGSIPDRFSAQQFSDYHSELNMSSLELGDSALYFCASSLLKEASAYNEQFFGPGTRLTVL.

With respect to this clone: The DNA ends 3 residues before the CDR3 does, and the rest of the CDR3 is filled in from the germline J gene. The chain couples TRBV5-1 to TRBJ2-1; 10 bases match TRBD1. Germline V gives CDR1 SGHRS, CDR2 YFSETQ. V shed 4 bases and J 5 bases; nucleotides not matched to a gene: 6. The CDR3 contains 15 residues. The CDR3 spells CASSPDRGAHNEQFF. Incomplete CDR3 DNA: TGCGCCAGCAGCCCGGACAGGGGGGCCCACAATGAG.

Regarding this clone: The sequence runs out 3 residues before the end of the CDR3; the remainder is reconstructed from the germline J gene. V is TRBV30 and J is TRBJ1-2; 9 bases map to TRBD1. The germline CDR1 and CDR2 sequences are GTSNPN and SVGIG (reference sequence). The CDR3 consists of 16 residues. Here the CDR3 reads CAWSVRVGQGGGDYTF. CDR3 bases read: TGTGCCTGGAGTGTACGGGTGGGACAGGGTGGAGGCGAC.

For this clone: The sequenced fragment ends 3 residues before the CDR3 boundary, so the rest is inferred from the germline J gene. The chain has TRBV7-2 and TRBJ2-3; 7 nucleotides align to TRBD2. The CDR3 covers 15 residues. V shed 3 bases and J 1 base; nucleotides not matched to a gene: 4. In germline, CDR1 is SGHTA, CDR2 FQGNSA. CDR3 protein: CASSFPSGRTDTQYF. The covered CDR3 bases are TGTGCCAGCAGCTTTCCTAGCGGACGCACAGATACG. The full variable domain, completed using reference TRBV7-2 and TRBJ2-3, is GAGVSQSPSNKVTEKGKDVELRCDPISGHTALYWYRQSLGQGLEFLIYFQGNSAPDKSGLPSDRFSAERTGGSVSTLTIQRTQQEDSAVYLCASSFPSGRTDTQYFGPGTRLTVL.

Turning to this clone: The missing CDR3 end, 3 residues past where the read stops, is filled in from the germline J gene. The J gene is TRBJ1-2, the V gene TRBV30, with D hard to call. This CDR3 region has 15 residues. Germline loops: CDR1 GTSNPN, CDR2 SVGIG (reference sequence). CDR3 sequence: CAWRGGTALTYDYTF. The covered CDR3 bases are TGTGCCTGGAGAGGAGGAACAGCCCTAACCTACGAC.

Details on this clone: The sequence runs out 3 residues before the end of the CDR3; the remainder is reconstructed from the germline J gene. This chain links TRBV14 with TRBJ1-6, with a tentative D call TRBD1 (6 bases). With 1 base removed from V and 12 bases from J, the gap between germline ends came to 19 bases. This CDR3 spans 16 amino acids. Germline V CDR1 and CDR2: SGHDN, FVKESK. The part of the CDR3 DNA that was read is TGTGCCAGCAGCCAAGGTCGCTGGACGTCCAGGGGACCC. Translated: CASSQGRWTSRGP. The whole CDR3 sequence is CASSQGRWTSRGPLHF.

Worth noting for this clone: The read comes to an end 3 residues before the CDR3 does, leaving the germline J gene to fill in the end. V and J are TRBV5-1 and TRBJ2-4; 9 positions agree with TRBD1. Germline CDR1 SGHRS, CDR2 YFSETQ. The CDR3 spans 17 residues. CDR3 residues: CASSPGVGQGRSVVQYF. CDR3 DNA, as far as it was read: TGCGCCAGCAGCCCCGGAGTCGGACAGGGGAGGAGCGTTGTT.

CDR3 bases read: TGTGCCAGCAGCCGACCCTTGAGCGGGGATGCCAGGGAGACC. It is translated as CASSRPLSGDARET. The whole CDR3 protein is CASSRPLSGDARETQYF. The chain combines TRBV7-8 with TRBJ2-5; TRBD2 matches 7 bases. The read terminates 3 residues before the CDR3 end, so the remaining end is supplied by the germline J gene. Germline V gives CDR1 SGHVS, CDR2 FQNEAQ. The CDR3 sequence is 17 residues long. Germline trimming cut 5 bases from V and 5 bases from J; bases unmatched to any gene: 17.

Points on this clone: Coverage ceases 3 residues before the CDR3 finishes, and the germline J gene fills in the end. V is TRBV11-2 and J is TRBJ1-4; D unclear. In germline, CDR1 is SGHAT, CDR2 FQNNGV. CDR3 length: 14 amino acids. CDR3 sequence: CASSSLIRGSPLFF. The CDR3 DNA, read in part, is TGTGCCAGCAGCTCGTTAATAAGAGGGTCACCA.

As regards this clone: Mismatch with germline at one junction end may stem from a read error. The read ends 3 residues shy of where the CDR3 ends; the end is completed using the germline J gene. The chain uses TRBV30 and TRBJ1-4, with 8 bases aligning to TRBD1. Germline V lookup: CDR1 GTSNPN, CDR2 SVGIG (reference sequence). The length of the CDR3 is 13 residues. The CDR3 reads CVWSTQGVRALFF. The part of the CDR3 DNA that was read is TGTGTCTGGAGTACACAGGGGGTGCGAGCA.

On this clone: Sequencing ends 3 residues short of the CDR3 end; the germline J gene provides the rest. The V gene is TRBV20-1, the J gene TRBJ1-2, with D possibly matching TRBD1 (6 bases). The CDR3 contains 15 residues. The germline CDR1 and CDR2 sequences are DFQATT and SNEGSKA (reference sequence). V was cut by 5 bases and J by 1 base, with 17 bases left in between. CDR3 region: CSAGGGWELNYGYTF. CDR3 bases read: TGCAGTGCTGGGGGCGGGTGGGAGCTTAACTATGGC.